The text below deals with one TCR beta chain. Libraries were prepared by immunoSEQ multiplex PCR; TCRdb keeps only in-frame clonotypes and omits some of them. Of about 14,000 clones in the sample, approximately 82% are singletons; the top ten hold 6.5% to 7.5%. The data stem from a study of tumour-infiltrating T cells in Burkitt lymphoma. Overall study context: Repertoire clonality predicted overall and progression-free survival.

CDR1 is LGHNA and CDR2 is YNFKEQ in the germline V gene. The CDR3 runs 14 residues. Trimming left V 5 bases short and J 0 bases short, with 10 bases between. This TCR came from a human donor with diffuse large B-cell lymphoma. Input material: tumor tissue. The chain couples TRBV4-2 to TRBJ1-2, with no clear D. CDR3 DNA sequence: TGTGCCAGCAGCTTGCCTAGTTCTAACTATGGCTACACCTTC. Translation: CASSLPSSNYGYTF.